The 10 T cell receptor beta chains in this list originate from one sample, sequenced in a study of blood T cell repertoires in COVID-19 (dated by TCRdb to the early 2020s). Receptor libraries were prepared by the immunoSEQ multiplex PCR assay. The immuneACCESS repertoire file appears here via TCRdb, limited to in-frame rearrangements. These files lack a portion of the clones; in checked studies, under half of the deficit traces to unresolved V genes, and the cause of the others is not known. This sample is represented by 220,000 or so clones; roughly nine tenths of them were singletons. The ten biggest clones cover approximately 3.8% of the sample. Sequencing was performed on PBMCs or T cells enriched from blood (not recorded which). These receptors were obtained from a woman between 18 and 29 years old in a cohort exposed to, infected with or recovered from COVID-19 (not recorded which).

The chain uses TRBV28 and TRBJ1-4; 8 bases are shared with TRBD1. The germline V gene has CDR1 MDHEN and CDR2 SYDVKM. With V trimmed by 5 bases and J by 8 bases, 10 bases remained unmatched. The CDR3 extends over 15 amino acids. The CDR3 reads CASSPAGGAEEKLFF. CDR3 bases: TGTGCCAGCAGTCCCGCAGGGGGCGCGGAGGAAAAACTGTTTTTT.

The chain recombines TRBV6-5 with TRBJ1-1, with unresolved D. The length of the CDR3 is 10 residues. Trimming removed 4 bases at V and 6 bases at J, with 3 bases between. Germline V gene sequence: CDR1 MNHEY, CDR2 SVGAGI. The CDR3 bases are TGTGCCAGCAGTTCGGCTGAAGCTTTCTTT. It yields the protein CASSSAEAFF.

J is TRBJ2-5 and V is TRBV7-2; 9 bases agree with TRBD2. This CDR3 comprises 16 residues. The germline gives CDR1 SGHTA, CDR2 FQGNSA. V shed 5 bases, J shed 5 bases, and the junction held 12 bases outside the gene matches. The CDR3: CASSLGLAGTGETQYF. CDR3 in DNA: TGTGCCAGCAGCCTGGGACTAGCTGGGACCGGGGAGACCCAGTACTTC.

This clone occurred once. V gene TRBV9 combines with J gene TRBJ2-2; the D gene is possibly TRBD1 (5 bases). In germline, CDR1 is SGDLS, CDR2 YYNGEE. CDR3 size: 14 residues. V dropped 2 bases and J dropped 5 bases, with 10 bases sitting between them. The DNA for the CDR3 is TGTGCCAGCAGCGTTCCCCAGGGTACCGGGGAGCTGTTTTTT. Its translation is CASSVPQGTGELFF.

The chain couples TRBV6-1 to TRBJ1-4, with D possibly being TRBD1 (6 bases). The CDR3 runs to 15 residues. The V end lost 3 bases, the J end lost 3 bases, and 11 bases lay between the germline ends. Germline V gives CDR1 MNHNS, CDR2 SASEGT. The CDR3 loop reads CASSDAGTSNEKLFF. As DNA, the CDR3 is TGTGCCAGCAGTGATGCCGGGACATCTAATGAAAAACTGTTTTTT.

The chain has TRBV19 and TRBJ2-2; a possible D gene is TRBD2 (6 bases). The V end was cut by 5 bases, the J end by 3 bases, with 13 bases between. Looked up from germline, CDR1 is LNHDA and CDR2 is SQIVND (reference sequence). CDR3 size: 15 residues. CDR3 bases: TGTGCCAGTAGTTGGGGACTGAAATACACCGGGGAGCTGTTTTTT. This encodes CASSWGLKYTGELFF.

This clone has just a few counts. The chain couples TRBV3-1 (or the pseudogene TRBV3-2) to TRBJ2-7; D is unclear. Germline V gives CDR1 LGHDT, CDR2 YNNKEL (reference sequence). This CDR3 is built from 13 residues. V gave up 0 bases and J gave up 4 bases, with 7 bases separating them. This chain's CDR3 is CASSQEFQYEQYF. For the CDR3, the DNA is TGTGCCAGCAGCCAAGAATTTCAGTACGAGCAGTACTTC.

The gene calls are TRBV28 and TRBJ2-1; 7 bases are a match to TRBD1. The trim removed 4 bases at V and 3 bases at J, leaving 6 bases unmatched. Germline assignment: CDR1 MDHEN and CDR2 SYDVKM. This CDR3 is 15 amino acids long. The CDR3 loop reads CASSYSDRNYNEQFF. The CDR3 coding sequence is TGTGCCAGCAGTTACTCGGACAGGAACTACAATGAGCAGTTCTTC.

With regard to this clone: This specimen includes other DNA sequences encoding the same CDR3. The J gene is TRBJ1-2, the V gene TRBV19; D unclear. The CDR3 extends over 13 amino acids. The germline CDR1 and CDR2 sequences are LNHDA and SQIVND (reference sequence). Trimming took 1 base from V and 2 from J, leaving 5 bases between them. The CDR3 DNA follows: TGTGCCAGTAGTATAGGAGGAAACTATGGCTACACCTTC. Translated, it gives CASSIGGNYGYTF. Full variable domain (outside the CDR3, taken from reference TRBV19 and TRBJ1-2): DGGITQSPKYLFRKEGQNVTLSCEQNLNHDAMYWYRQDPGQGLRLIYYSQIVNDFQKGDIAEGYSVSREKKESFPLTVTSAQKNPTAFYLCASSIGGNYGYTFGSGTRLTVV.

This rearrangement joins TRBV12-5 to TRBJ1-1; a possible D gene is TRBD1 (5 bases). V was trimmed by 5 bases and J by 0 bases, leaving 13 bases between them. The CDR3 is 15 amino acids. CDR1 LGHNT and CDR2 FRNRAP come from the germline V gene. CDR3 coding DNA: TGTGCTAGTGGTCCCCCGGGGGAAGTGAACACTGAAGCTTTCTTT. It encodes CASGPPGEVNTEAFF.